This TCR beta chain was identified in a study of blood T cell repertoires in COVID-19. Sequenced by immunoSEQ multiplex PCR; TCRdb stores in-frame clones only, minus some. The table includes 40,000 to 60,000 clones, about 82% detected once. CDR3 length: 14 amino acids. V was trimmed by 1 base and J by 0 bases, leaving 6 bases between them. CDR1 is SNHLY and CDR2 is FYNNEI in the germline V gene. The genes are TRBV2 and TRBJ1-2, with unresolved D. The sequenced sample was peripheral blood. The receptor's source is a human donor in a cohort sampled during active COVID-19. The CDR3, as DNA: TGTGCCAGCAGTGAAGACAGCTCTAACTATGGCTACACCTTC. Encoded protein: CASSEDSSNYGYTF.